These 31 T cell receptor beta chains share one sample of origin, sequenced in a study of tumor-infiltrating lymphocytes in primary liver carcinoma. It was from approximately 20-30 mg of unsorted bulk tissue that RNA and DNA were co-extracted. cDNA specific to TCR beta was made from approximately 0.55 ug of total RNA, with a constant-region primer employed for priming. It was through three nested multiplex PCR rounds of slightly modified ARM-PCR that TCR beta libraries arose. Investigators reported that the first two PCR rounds, at roughly 10 cycles each, used TRBV1-TRBV30 forward primers with a C-beta reverse primer. TCRdb passed the multiplex PCR reads through MiXCR, listing each CDR3 protein once. Here the sample spans approximately 80,000 distinct CDR3 sequences, approximately 69% being singletons. Sample: tumor-adjacent normal liver tissue. These receptors all come from a man aged 40-50 years with primary liver carcinoma and hepatitis B virus infection.

A note on this clonotype: Likely a read error: the CDR3 ends without its conserved phenylalanine or tryptophan. The gene calls are TRBV6-6 and TRBJ2-3; possible D gene TRBD2, 6 bases. Germline-derived CDR1 and CDR2 are MNHNY and SVGAGI (reference sequence). The CDR3 runs 15 residues. The CDR3 coding sequence is TGTGCCAGCAGTCACGGGACTTACGTCCCAGATTCGCAGTATATT. Its translation is CASSHGTYVPDSQYI.

A word on this clonotype: At one boundary the junction diverges from the germline segment, which might be a read error. The chain couples TRBV6-1 to TRBJ2-5, with no clear D. CDR3 length equals 16 residues. CDR1 and CDR2 (germline): MNHNS, SASEGT. The CDR3 DNA reads as TGTACCAGCAGTGAAGTTGTTCTAACGAACCAAGAGACTCAGTATTTC. As protein: CTSSEVVLTNQETQYF.

Notes on this clonotype: The germline gene is not matched at one end of the junction; a read error may be the cause. This chain joins TRBV10-3 and TRBJ1-1, with unresolved D. The germline gives CDR1 ENHRY, CDR2 SYGVKD. This CDR3 contains 13 residues. The CDR3 is CTISGTVGTEAFF. The DNA for the CDR3 is TGCACCATAAGTGGCACAGTGGGCACTGAAGCTTTCTTT.

The V call is TRBV11-2, the J call TRBJ2-1; D uncertain. CDR1 SGHAT and CDR2 FQNNGV come from the germline V gene. The CDR3 totals 13 residues. Trimming left V 5 bases short and J 7 bases short, with 12 bases between. The CDR3 region has the DNA TGTGCCAGCAGCCACGCGTCCACGAATGAGCAGTTCTTC. Protein: CASSHASTNEQFF.

Concerning this clonotype itself: One end of the junction does not line up with germline, which may come from a read error. The V gene is TRBV7-6, the J gene TRBJ2-1, with 11 nucleotides matching TRBD2. Germline CDR1 and CDR2: SGHVS and FNYEAQ. This CDR3 comprises 16 residues. The chain's CDR3 is CTSSFLAGGTYNEQFF. The CDR3 coding sequence is TGTACCAGCAGCTTCTTAGCGGGAGGGACCTACAATGAGCAGTTCTTC.

With respect to this clonotype: A junction boundary mismatches the germline segment, possibly from a read error. The CDR3 region is CASSHERGWEETQYF. CDR3 DNA sequence: TGTGCCAGCAGTCACGAGCGGGGCTGGGAAGAGACCCAGTACTTT. The chain combines TRBV28 with TRBJ2-5, with 7 bases matching TRBD2. Germline CDR1 reads MDHEN; CDR2 reads SYDVKM. The CDR3 is made up of 15 amino acids.

This clonotype was observed at least ten times. The chain employs TRBV7-9 and TRBJ2-7, with 9 bases that match TRBD1. V lost 4 bases to trimming and J lost 5 bases; unmatched junction nucleotides: 9. This CDR3 comprises 15 residues. Germline values: CDR1 SEHNR, CDR2 FQNEAQ (reference sequence). The CDR3 here is CASSSTDRGAHEQYF. CDR3 nucleotide sequence: TGTGCCAGCAGCTCCACGGACAGGGGTGCCCACGAGCAGTACTTC.

As concerns this clonotype: One end of the junction varies from germline; a read error may be responsible. The CDR3 coding sequence is TGTGCCAGAAGCTTAGGGGCTAGCGTACAAGAGACCCAGTACTTC. Translation gives CARSLGASVQETQYF. V is TRBV11-2 and J is TRBJ2-5, with D maybe TRBD2 (6 bases). Germline CDR1 and CDR2: SGHAT and FQNNGV. The CDR3 length is 15 residues.

With respect to this clonotype: The conserved phenylalanine or tryptophan is not found at the CDR3 terminus, so this likely reflects a read error. The chain uses TRBV5-1 and TRBJ2-1; the D gene is possibly TRBD2 (5 bases). The CDR3 length is 13 residues. Germline CDR1 reads SGHRS; CDR2 reads YFSETQ. The CDR3 DNA follows: TGCGCCACCGGACTTCTCTCCGACAATGAGCAGTTCTCC. Its translation: CATGLLSDNEQFS.

This chain connects TRBV12-3 or TRBV12-4 to TRBJ1-1, with a weak D call TRBD1 (5 bases). The germline V and J ends were trimmed by 3 bases and 11 bases, with 22 bases remaining between them. This CDR3 comprises 15 residues. The CDR3 protein is CASSFDAQGRTEAFF. The CDR3 bases are TGTGCCAGCAGTTTCGATGCGCAGGGTCGAACCGAGGCTTTCTTT.

In this sample, this clonotype turned up many times. The gene calls are TRBV6-2 or TRBV6-3 and TRBJ2-7, with D unclear. The CDR3 has 12 amino acids. Germline-derived CDR1 and CDR2 are MNHEY and SVGEGT. The V end was cut by 0 bases, the J end by 2 bases, with 2 bases between. The chain's CDR3 is CASSYSAYEQYF. DNA of the CDR3: TGTGCCAGCAGTTACTCCGCCTACGAGCAGTACTTC.

This clonotype was counted once. As the CDR3 is not closed by the conserved phenylalanine or tryptophan, this likely results from a read error. The J gene is TRBJ2-7, the V gene TRBV28; D call uncertain. CDR3 size: 11 residues. Germline V lookup: CDR1 MDHEN, CDR2 SYDVKM. The CDR3 DNA follows: TGTGTCAGCAGTTTATCCCACGAGCAGTACTCC. It specifies CVSSLSHEQYS.

The chain has TRBV6-5 and TRBJ2-3; D is unresolved. The end of the DNA fits TRBJ1-5 better, so the J call may be wrong. The CDR3 consists of 13 residues. CDR1 and CDR2 from the germline V gene are MNHEY and SVGAGI. CDR3 amino acids: CASTKAELDTQHF. The DNA for the CDR3 is TGTGCCAGCACCAAAGCGGAGCTAGATACGCAGCATTTT.

On this clonotype itself: This sequence may be a read error, since a much larger clone differs from it by one base. The gene calls are TRBV30 and TRBJ2-7; the D gene is possibly TRBD1 (6 bases). The CDR3 is 16 amino acids. In germline, CDR1 is GTSNPN, CDR2 SVGIG (reference sequence). This CDR3 reads CAWSVKQGRGNYEPYF. DNA of the CDR3: TGTGCCTGGAGTGTAAAACAGGGAAGAGGGAACTACGAGCCGTACTTC. The entire variable domain, with the rest obtained from reference TRBV30 and TRBJ2-7, is as follows: SQTIHQWPATLVQPVGSPLSLECTVEGTSNPNLYWYRQAAGRGLQLLFYSVGIGQISSEVPQNLSASRPQDRQFILSSKKLLLSDSGFYLCAWSVKQGRGNYEPYFGPGTRLTVT.

A word on this clonotype: The junction differs from germline at one of its ends, possibly a read error. The rearrangement links TRBV6-6 to TRBJ2-3; possible D gene TRBD2, 5 bases. The germline V gene encodes CDR1 MNHNY and CDR2 SVGAGI (reference sequence). The CDR3 is made up of 17 amino acids. The DNA of the CDR3 is TGCGCCAGCAGTTACACATCCCTAACGGGGATCATAGATACGCAGTATTTT. Its protein product is CASSYTSLTGIIDTQYF.

This clonotype was detected ten times or more. The chain has TRBV6-1 and TRBJ2-7; D remains unclear. V was shortened by 0 bases and J by 3 bases, with 9 bases between the two germline ends. CDR1 is MNHNS, CDR2 SASEGT, per germline. The CDR3 is 14 residues long. The CDR3 DNA sequence: TGTGCCAGCAGTGAAGCGGCAGACGGCTACGAGCAGTACTTC. This translates into CASSEAADGYEQYF.

This clonotype was counted between two and nine times. CDR3 in amino acids: CATSRDPGTVFYEQYF. In DNA form, the CDR3 reads TGTGCCACCAGCAGAGATCCCGGGACAGTTTTCTACGAGCAGTACTTC. The chain links TRBV15 to TRBJ2-7, with 7 bases matching TRBD1. The CDR3 has 16 amino acids. CDR1 and CDR2 (germline): LNHNV, YYDKDF (reference sequence). V dropped 0 bases and J dropped 3; count of bases not matched to a gene: 8.

In its sample, this clonotype was seen once. Given a much more abundant clone one base away, this may be a read error. CDR3 loop: CAHAASGRASGELSF. CDR3 nucleotides: TGTGCCCACGCTGCTAGCGGGAGGGCCTCCGGGGAGCTGTCTTTT. The rearrangement links TRBV28 to TRBJ2-2, with 12 bases matching TRBD2. Germline V gene sequence: CDR1 MDHEN, CDR2 SYDVKM. The CDR3 totals 15 residues. Full variable domain (missing parts from reference TRBV28 and TRBJ2-2): DVKVTQSSRYLVKRTGEKVFLECVQDMDHENMFWYRQDPGLGLRLIYFSYDVKMKEKGDIPEGYSVSREKKERFSLILESASTNQTSMYLCAHAASGRASGELSFGEGSRLTVL.

About this clonotype itself: Compared with germline, one end of the junction differs, possibly owing to a read error. V gene TRBV11-2 combines with J gene TRBJ2-1; D possibly corresponds to TRBD1 (5 bases). This CDR3 contains 12 residues. CDR1 SGHAT and CDR2 FQNNGV come from the germline V gene. The chain's CDR3 is CVSNLGVYEQFF. The CDR3 bases are TGTGTCAGCAACTTAGGGGTATATGAGCAGTTCTTC.

Concerning this clonotype itself: A junction boundary mismatches the germline segment, possibly from a read error. V and J are TRBV10-3 and TRBJ1-1; TRBD1 is a possible D gene (6 bases). This CDR3 region has 13 residues. CDR1 and CDR2 from the germline V gene are ENHRY and SYGVKD. The CDR3 reads CAIEAGENTEASF. CDR3 nucleotide sequence: TGTGCCATCGAGGCAGGGGAGAACACTGAAGCTTCCTTT.

There are a few counts of this clonotype. A much bigger clone sits one base away, suggesting this may be a read error. The CDR3 DNA reads as TGTGCCAACAGCTTGATAAGGAGCGGGAGCAATGAGCAGTTCTTC. Amino acids: CANSLIRSGSNEQFF. This chain joins TRBV5-8 and TRBJ2-1; 8 positions match TRBD2. The CDR3 spans 15 residues. CDR1 SGHTS and CDR2 YDEGEE come from the germline V gene.

Of note for this clonotype: The conserved phenylalanine or tryptophan normally closing the CDR3 is absent here, so this likely arose from a read error. The genes are TRBV4-3 and TRBJ2-2; 10 bases are a match to TRBD1. CDR1 and CDR2 from the germline V gene are LGHNA and YSLEER. CDR3 length equals 19 residues. V trimming: 4 bases; J trimming: 4 bases; junction bases outside the gene matches: 15. The DNA for the CDR3 is TGCGCCAGCAGCCCCCGAAGCCCGACAGGGGGCGGCTCCACCGGGGAGCTGTTTTCT. Translated: CASSPRSPTGGGSTGELFS.

This clonotype is medium-sized. V gene TRBV5-4 combines with J gene TRBJ2-7; 7 nucleotides match TRBD2. V trimming: 4 bases; J trimming: 2 bases; junction bases outside the gene matches: 12. This CDR3 has 16 amino acids. The V gene's germline CDR1 is SGHNT and CDR2 YYREEE (reference sequence). As DNA, the CDR3 is TGTGCCAGCAGCGGTTTCGGGGCGGGAGCAACCTACGAGCAGTACTTC. Its translation is CASSGFGAGATYEQYF.

This clonotype was detected only once. A junction end diverges from the germline sequence, so it may reflect a read error. This chain links TRBV5-1 with TRBJ1-2, with D possibly TRBD1 on 6 matching bases. The CDR3 totals 13 residues. Germline-derived CDR1 and CDR2 are SGHRS and YFSETQ. The CDR3 region has the DNA TGCGCCAGTAGCTTGAGCAGGGGCAATGGCTACACCTTC. As protein: CASSLSRGNGYTF.

The rearrangement joins TRBV4-3 to TRBJ1-6; tentative D call: TRBD1 (6 bases). This CDR3 region has 18 residues. Per germline, CDR1 LGHNA and CDR2 YSLEER. The V and J ends lost 0 bases and 7 bases respectively, with 19 bases between them. The CDR3 is CASSQDGGRVSFNSPLHF. DNA for the CDR3: TGCGCCAGCAGCCAAGATGGGGGCAGGGTCTCTTTCAATTCACCCCTCCACTTT.

About this clonotype: A much larger clone differs from this one at a single base, so this may be a read error. This chain connects TRBV25-1 to TRBJ1-2, with D uncertain. V dropped 4 bases and J dropped 5 bases, with 14 bases sitting between them. The germline V gene encodes CDR1 MGHDK and CDR2 SYGVNS. This CDR3 has 14 amino acids. Here the CDR3 reads CASSGGADYYGYTF. The CDR3 nucleotides read TGTGCCAGCAGTGGTGGTGCGGACTATTATGGCTACACCTTC.

As concerns this clonotype: A much larger clone differs from this one at a single base, so this may be a read error. The V and J genes are TRBV6-6 and TRBJ1-2; weak D call: TRBD1 (5 bases). The CDR3 is 13 amino acids. Deletions cut 6 bases from V and 4 bases from J, with 12 bases between. CDR1 is MNHNY and CDR2 is SVGAGI in the germline V gene (reference sequence). The CDR3 sequence is CASRGRAGYGYTF. The CDR3, as DNA: TGTGCCAGCAGGGGCAGGGCCGGCTATGGCTACACCTTC.

Comments on this clonotype: It is likely a read error, because the conserved phenylalanine at the end of the CDR3 is missing. V and J are TRBV6-1 and TRBJ1-5; the match to TRBD1 covers 7 bases. Germline V lookup: CDR1 MNHNS, CDR2 SASEGT. The CDR3 sequence is 15 residues long. The chain's CDR3 is CTSNVTGALNQPQHS. As DNA, the CDR3 is TGTACCAGTAATGTCACAGGGGCCCTCAATCAGCCCCAGCATTCT.

To note about this clonotype: A much larger clone is a single base away; this may be a read error. The V call is TRBV28, the J call TRBJ1-6; D is perhaps TRBD1 (5 bases). Germline V CDR1 and CDR2: MDHEN, SYDVKM. The CDR3 runs to 15 residues. CDR3 bases: TGTACCAGCAGCCCCGACAGAGGATATAATTCACCCCTCCACTTT. Its translation: CTSSPDRGYNSPLHF.

This clonotype was observed many times. The J gene is TRBJ2-7, the V gene TRBV29-1; D might be TRBD1 (7 bases). The V gene lost 4 bases and the J gene lost 2 bases, with 9 bases spanning the gap. The CDR3 has 12 amino acids. CDR1 and CDR2 (germline): SQVTM, ANQGSEA. The CDR3 loop is CSVVRGAYEQYF. The CDR3 nucleotides are TGCAGCGTTGTCAGGGGGGCCTACGAGCAGTACTTC.

This clonotype was counted once. The final CDR3 position lacks the conserved phenylalanine or tryptophan, pointing to a likely read error. The chain uses TRBV4-3 and TRBJ2-7; weak D call: TRBD2 (6 bases). CDR1 is LGHNA, CDR2 YSLEER, per germline. Trimming cost V 0 bases and J 6 bases, with 15 bases left between them. The CDR3 runs 15 residues. The CDR3 DNA reads as TGCGCCAGCAGCCAAGATCGGGAGACTCACTGCGAGCAGTACTGC. Amino acids: CASSQDRETHCEQYC.